This T cell receptor beta chain was identified in a study of blood T cell repertoires in COVID-19. Authors' methods: Reference gene primer amplification gave nucleated cell count estimates. TCRdb's copy holds only in-frame clones and misses some; the assay was immunoSEQ multiplex PCR. Clone size and V and J calls were adopted from that table, with D and trimming inferred from the DNA. Of some 100,000 clones listed, 75% to 90% were seen once; the top ten hold less than 8%. Sequencing used peripheral blood. This receptor was taken from a woman aged 45-65 years with acute or convalescent COVID-19.

The CDR3 nucleotides are TGTGCCAGCAGCTTGGAACTAGCGGAATACAATGAGCAGTTCTTC. It specifies CASSLELAEYNEQFF. The rearrangement links TRBV7-3 to TRBJ2-1, with 8 positions matching TRBD2. Germline lookup yields CDR1 SGHTA and CDR2 FQGTGA. The CDR3 consists of 15 residues. V lost 3 bases, J lost 4 bases, and 5 bases stayed unmatched.